This T cell receptor beta chain was profiled in a study of T cell repertoires in cytomegalovirus infection. About the study: Researchers turned to recently identified HLA-C-restricted CMV epitopes as well as well-studied HLA-B-restricted ones. From public TCR beta signatures came an indication of both CMV infection and matching HLA type. Study-wide findings and caveats: Ex vivo, HLA-C-restricted CMV-specific TCR beta clonotypes prevailed over the rest of the response. Cumulative frequency (of public TCR beta family members) identified carriers of CMV plus the relevant HLA.

MiXCR was run by TCRdb on the reads, yielding one entry per CDR3 protein. This sample carries tens of thousands of distinct CDR3 sequences, about 44% of them seen once, and the ten largest clones take 93%. As regards this clonotype: Its target is unknown.

Deletions cut 4 bases from V and 6 bases from J, with 13 bases between. Germline CDR1 and CDR2: SGHKS and YYEKEE (reference sequence). CDR3 length equals 14 residues. Sequencing was performed on CD8+ T cells from cultured PBMCs, taken from culture after CMV antigen stimulation. V and J are TRBV5-5 and TRBJ2-2; TRBD1 is a possible D gene (7 bases). The TCR sequence derives from a human donor in good health (CMV status not recorded). Some clones in this sample may be carry-over from other donors' samples. The CDR3 loop reads CASSQQGRPGELFF. The DNA for the CDR3 is TGTGCCAGCAGCCAACAGGGGAGGCCCGGGGAGCTGTTTTTT.